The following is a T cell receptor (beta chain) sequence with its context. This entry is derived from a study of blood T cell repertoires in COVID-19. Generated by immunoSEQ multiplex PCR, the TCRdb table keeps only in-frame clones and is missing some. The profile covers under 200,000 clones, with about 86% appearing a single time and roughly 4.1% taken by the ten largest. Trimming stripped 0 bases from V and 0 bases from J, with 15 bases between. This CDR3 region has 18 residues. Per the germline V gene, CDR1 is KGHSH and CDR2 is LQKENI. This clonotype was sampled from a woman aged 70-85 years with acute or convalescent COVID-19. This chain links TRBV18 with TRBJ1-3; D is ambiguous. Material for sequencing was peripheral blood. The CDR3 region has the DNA TGTGCCAGCTCACCACCCCAGGCTCCGATCCTCTCTGGAAACACCATATATTTT. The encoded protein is CASSPPQAPILSGNTIYF.